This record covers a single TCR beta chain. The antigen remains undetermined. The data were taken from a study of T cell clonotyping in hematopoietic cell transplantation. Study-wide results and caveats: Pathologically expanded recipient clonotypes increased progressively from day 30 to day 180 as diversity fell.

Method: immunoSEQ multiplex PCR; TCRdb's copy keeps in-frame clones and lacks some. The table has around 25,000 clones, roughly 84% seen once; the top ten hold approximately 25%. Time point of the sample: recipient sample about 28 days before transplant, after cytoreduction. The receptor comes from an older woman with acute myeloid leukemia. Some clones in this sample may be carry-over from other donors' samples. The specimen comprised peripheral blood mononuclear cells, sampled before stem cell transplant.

The CDR3 region has the DNA TGTGCCAGCAGCCAAACAGGGGGCAGAGAAAAACTGTTTTTT. Its translation is CASSQTGGREKLFF. The V and J genes are TRBV28 and TRBJ1-4; 9 bases are shared with TRBD1. The CDR3 runs to 14 residues. In germline, CDR1 is MDHEN, CDR2 SYDVKM. Trimming removed 6 bases from V and 8 bases from J; junction bases left unmatched: 7.